This T cell receptor (beta chain) is from a study of radiotherapy plus CTLA-4 blockade in lung cancer. On the study more broadly: Across the patients, objective responses occurred in more than 15%, and disease control in roughly 31%.

Sequencing was performed with immunoSEQ multiplex PCR; in TCRdb, only in-frame clones are kept and a portion is missing. The sample shows 78,000 or so clones, about 88% of them seen only once. Between the trimmed V and J ends, which lost 4 bases and 1 base, there was a span of 10 bases. This CDR3 region has 14 residues. Germline lookup yields CDR1 MNHNS and CDR2 SASEGT. Sequenced material: peripheral blood, taken from a patient treated with radiotherapy plus ipilimumab. The V call is TRBV6-1, the J call TRBJ1-1; D not resolved. The receptor was isolated from a human donor with non-small cell lung cancer who had stable disease on radiotherapy plus ipilimumab. CDR3 nucleotide sequence: TGTGCCAGCAGTGTACGGTTCCCGAACACTGAAGCTTTCTTT. Its translation: CASSVRFPNTEAFF.